These 9 T cell receptor beta chains were sequenced from one sample in a study of blood T cells in healthy people across ages. Using a J-beta primer mix together with a sample-barcoded 5' primer, a second PCR was run for roughly 6 to 12 cycles. In TCRdb, the 5' RACE reads were re-called with MiXCR into one record per CDR3 protein. The data show 800,000 to 950,000 distinct CDR3 sequences, approximately 35% seen once. Source material: blood. All receptors derive from a man in his late teens or twenties in good health.

V and J are TRBV12-3 or TRBV12-4 and TRBJ1-3, with D unresolved. V dropped 4 bases and J dropped 0 bases, with 13 bases sitting between them. The CDR3 has 16 amino acids. The CDR3 sequence is CASSSPLNPSGNTIYF. Written as DNA, the CDR3 is TGTGCCAGCAGTTCTCCCCTGAACCCCTCTGGAAACACCATATATTTT.

The V call is TRBV14, the J call TRBJ2-1; 7 positions agree with TRBD1. Trimming removed 4 bases from V and 8 bases from J; junction bases left unmatched: 11. The CDR3 has 15 residues. Germline V CDR1 and CDR2: SGHDN, FVKESK. The CDR3 nucleotides read TGTGCCAGCAGCCCACGACAGGGATTTAAGGATGAGCAGTTCTTC. Its protein product is CASSPRQGFKDEQFF.

Note on this clonotype: A read error may account for a junction end that differs from germline. The V and J genes are TRBV7-2 and TRBJ2-1; weak D call: TRBD2 (5 bases). The V gene's germline CDR1 is SGHTA and CDR2 FQGNSA. The CDR3 consists of 12 residues. The CDR3 coding sequence is TGTGCCGGCAGCTTAAATTCGGGGGAGCAGTTCTTC. This sequence encodes CAGSLNSGEQFF.

To note about this clonotype: A read error may produce the germline difference seen at one junction end. This chain connects TRBV24-1 to TRBJ2-2; TRBD1 might be the D (6 bases). The CDR3 is 16 residues long. Germline V gene sequence: CDR1 KGHDR, CDR2 SFDVKD. The CDR3 DNA reads as TGTGCCACCAGTGATCCAGGGGTAGAAGATTCCGGGGAGTTGTTTTTT. Translation gives CATSDPGVEDSGELFF.

The CDR3 spells CASSTGTTYNSPLHF. The DNA for the CDR3 is TGTGCCAGCAGTACAGGGACTACCTATAATTCACCCCTCCACTTT. The chain joins TRBV12-3 or TRBV12-4 to TRBJ1-6; D is possibly TRBD1 (6 bases). Trimming left V 5 bases short and J 2 bases short, with 10 bases between. The length of the CDR3 is 15 residues.

Only a few counts were recorded for this clonotype. The chain links TRBV27 to TRBJ2-1, with 11 bases fitting TRBD2. Germline V gene data show CDR1 as MNHEY and CDR2 as SMNVEV (reference sequence). The length of the CDR3 is 15 residues. J was trimmed by 3 bases and V by 6 bases; bases with no gene match: 4. The CDR3, as DNA: TGTGCCAGCAGCATACTAGCGGGGGACTACAATGAGCAGTTCTTC. Translation: CASSILAGDYNEQFF.

The chain has TRBV7-3 and TRBJ1-2; TRBD1 matches 8 bases. Germline values: CDR1 SGHTA, CDR2 FQGTGA. The CDR3 consists of 15 residues. The V segment lost 5 bases and the J segment 1 base; nucleotides outside the gene matches: 6. CDR3 DNA: TGTGCCAGCAGCGCCCTTGGACAGGGTAACTATGGCTACACCTTC. Its translation: CASSALGQGNYGYTF.

V gene TRBV4-1 combines with J gene TRBJ2-2, with D maybe TRBD1 (5 bases). The CDR3 length is 20 residues. With 4 bases removed from V and 0 bases from J, the gap between germline ends came to 24 bases. Germline loops: CDR1 MGHRA, CDR2 YSYEKL. CDR3 residues: CASSRSITGPEDSNTGELFF. The DNA for the CDR3 is TGCGCCAGCAGCCGATCGATTACAGGACCAGAAGATTCGAACACCGGGGAGCTGTTTTTT.

The J gene is TRBJ2-6, the V gene TRBV25-1, with D unclear. V was clipped by 6 bases and J by 2 bases, with 5 bases between them. The CDR3 totals 13 residues. Germline V CDR1 and CDR2: MGHDK, SYGVNS. The DNA of the CDR3 is TGTGCCAGCAGGTCTGCTGGGGCCAACGTCCTGACTTTC. Translation gives CASRSAGANVLTF.